The 5 T cell receptor beta chains given below trace back to one sample, sequenced in a study of PD-L1 blockade in urothelial cancer. Clones were read by immunoSEQ multiplex PCR, and TCRdb kept only the in-frame ones, dropping some. The sample has more than 30,000 clones, about 89% seen once. Sequenced material: PBMCs, taken around atezolizumab (anti-PD-L1) treatment. The receptors derive from a man aged 55-75 years with urothelial cancer.

This clone was picked up a small number of times. The rearrangement links TRBV28 to TRBJ1-1; 10 positions agree with TRBD1. After removal of 7 bases from V and 4 bases from J, the junction contained 9 bases not matched to a gene. The CDR3 is 15 residues long. Germline values: CDR1 MDHEN, CDR2 SYDVKM. CDR3 nucleotide sequence: TGTGCCAGCACCATAGGGGGACAGGGGTTCACTGAAGCTTTCTTT. Its translation is CASTIGGQGFTEAFF.

J is TRBJ2-2 and V is TRBV21-1; TRBD2, the D gene given by the table, was not confirmed from the DNA. TRBV21-1 is shown as a pseudogene. The CDR3 contains 13 residues. CDR3 coding DNA: TGTGCCAGCAGCCCATCGGACACCGGGGAGCTGTTTTTT. Translation: CASSPSDTGELFF.

This chain links TRBV27 with TRBJ1-6; TRBD1 might be the D (5 bases). V shed 3 bases and J shed 4 bases, with 16 bases lying between them. CDR3 length: 17 residues. CDR1 MNHEY and CDR2 SMNVEV come from the germline V gene (reference sequence). The CDR3 DNA is TGTGCCAGCAGTTTTGCGGACACCCATGGGTATAATTCACCCCTCCACTTT. Translated, it gives CASSFADTHGYNSPLHF.

The V and J genes are TRBV2 and TRBJ2-7, with 7 bases lining up with TRBD2. V was pared by 4 bases and J by 4 bases, with 7 bases of the junction left unmatched. Looked up from germline, CDR1 is SNHLY and CDR2 is FYNNEI. CDR3 length: 14 residues. The CDR3 region is CASSALAGGYEQYF. CDR3 bases: TGTGCCAGCAGTGCTTTAGCGGGTGGGTACGAGCAGTACTTC.

The rearrangement links TRBV4-2 to TRBJ2-1; TRBD2 matches 16 bases. The length of the CDR3 is 18 residues. Germline V gene data show CDR1 as LGHNA and CDR2 as YNFKEQ. The trim removed 3 bases at V and 7 bases at J, leaving 9 bases unmatched. The DNA for the CDR3 is TGTGCCAGCAGCCAGTCCGGGACTAGCGGGAGGGCCGGTAATGAGCAGTTCTTC. This sequence encodes CASSQSGTSGRAGNEQFF.